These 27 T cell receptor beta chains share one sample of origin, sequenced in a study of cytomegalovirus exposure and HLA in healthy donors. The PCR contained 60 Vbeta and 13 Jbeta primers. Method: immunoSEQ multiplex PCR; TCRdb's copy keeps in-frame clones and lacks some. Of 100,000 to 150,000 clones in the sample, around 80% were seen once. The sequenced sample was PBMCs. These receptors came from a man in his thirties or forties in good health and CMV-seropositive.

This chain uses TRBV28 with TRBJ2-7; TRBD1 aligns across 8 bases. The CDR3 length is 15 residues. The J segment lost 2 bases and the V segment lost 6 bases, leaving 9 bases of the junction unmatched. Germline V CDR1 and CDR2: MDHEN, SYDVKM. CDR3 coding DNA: TGTGCCAGCAGCCGATCGACAGGGGCGGCCTACGAGCAGTACTTC. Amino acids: CASSRSTGAAYEQYF.

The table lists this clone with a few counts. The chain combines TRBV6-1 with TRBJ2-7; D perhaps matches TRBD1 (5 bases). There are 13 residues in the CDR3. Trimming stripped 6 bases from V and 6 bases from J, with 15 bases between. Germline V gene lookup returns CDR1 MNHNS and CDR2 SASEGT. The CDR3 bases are TGTGCCAGCAGAAAGGGGCAGGGCCCCGAGCAGTACTTC. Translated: CASRKGQGPEQYF.

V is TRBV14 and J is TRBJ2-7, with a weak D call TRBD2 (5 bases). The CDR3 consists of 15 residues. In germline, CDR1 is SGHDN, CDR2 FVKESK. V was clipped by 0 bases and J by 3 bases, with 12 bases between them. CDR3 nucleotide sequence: TGTGCCAGCAGCCAAGAAAGAGGGAGAGGCTACGAGCAGTACTTC. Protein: CASSQERGRGYEQYF.

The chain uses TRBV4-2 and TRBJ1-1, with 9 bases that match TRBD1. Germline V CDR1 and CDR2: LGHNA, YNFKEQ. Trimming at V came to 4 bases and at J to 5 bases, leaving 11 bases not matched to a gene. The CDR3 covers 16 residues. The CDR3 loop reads CASSPGRDREFTEAFF. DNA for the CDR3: TGTGCCAGCAGCCCTGGGCGGGACAGGGAATTTACTGAAGCTTTCTTT.

The CDR3 reads CASRSTDRELRNQPQHF. CDR3 DNA: TGTGCCAGCCGATCAACGGACAGGGAGCTTCGCAATCAGCCCCAGCATTTT. The chain couples TRBV28 to TRBJ1-5, with 8 bases aligning to TRBD1. CDR1 is MDHEN, CDR2 SYDVKM, per germline. With V trimmed by 8 bases and J by 2 bases, 14 bases remained unmatched. The CDR3 has 17 residues.

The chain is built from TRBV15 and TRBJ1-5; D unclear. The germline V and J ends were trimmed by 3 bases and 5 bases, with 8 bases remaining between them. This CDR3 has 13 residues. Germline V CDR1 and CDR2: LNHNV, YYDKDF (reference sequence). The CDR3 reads CATSRALYQPQHF. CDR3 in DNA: TGTGCCACCAGCAGGGCCTTATATCAGCCCCAGCATTTT. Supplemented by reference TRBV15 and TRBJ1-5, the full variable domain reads DAMVIQNPRYQVTQFGKPVTLSCSQTLNHNVMYWYQQKSSQAPKLLFHYYDKDFNNEADTPDNFQSRRPNTSFCFLDIRSPGLGDTAMYLCATSRALYQPQHFGDGTRLSIL.

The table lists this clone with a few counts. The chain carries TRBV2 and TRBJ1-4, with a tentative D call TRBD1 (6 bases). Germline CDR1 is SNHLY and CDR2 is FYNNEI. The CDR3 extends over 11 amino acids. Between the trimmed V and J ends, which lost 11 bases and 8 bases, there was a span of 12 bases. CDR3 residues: CAPGGHEKLFF. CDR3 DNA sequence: TGTGCCCCCGGGGGGCACGAAAAACTGTTTTTT. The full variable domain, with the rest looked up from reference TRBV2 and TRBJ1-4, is EPEVTQTPSHQVTQMGQEVILRCVPISNHLYFYWYRQILGQKVEFLVSFYNNEISEKSEIFDDQFSVERPDGSNFTLKIRSTKLEDSAMYFCAPGGHEKLFFGSGTQLSVL.

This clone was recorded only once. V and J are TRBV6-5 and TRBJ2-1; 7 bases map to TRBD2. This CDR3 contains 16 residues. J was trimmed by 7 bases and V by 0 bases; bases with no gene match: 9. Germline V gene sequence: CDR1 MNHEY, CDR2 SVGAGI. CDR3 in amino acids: CASSYSSGGPTNEQFF. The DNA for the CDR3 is TGTGCCAGCAGTTACTCTTCGGGAGGACCTACGAATGAGCAGTTCTTC.

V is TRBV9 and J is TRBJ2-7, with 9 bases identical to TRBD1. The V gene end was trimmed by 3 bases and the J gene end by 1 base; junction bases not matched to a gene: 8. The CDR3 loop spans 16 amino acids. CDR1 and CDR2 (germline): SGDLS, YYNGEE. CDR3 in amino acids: CASSGQGGGSSYEQYF. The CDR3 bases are TGTGCCAGCAGCGGACAGGGGGGCGGTTCTTCCTACGAGCAGTACTTC.

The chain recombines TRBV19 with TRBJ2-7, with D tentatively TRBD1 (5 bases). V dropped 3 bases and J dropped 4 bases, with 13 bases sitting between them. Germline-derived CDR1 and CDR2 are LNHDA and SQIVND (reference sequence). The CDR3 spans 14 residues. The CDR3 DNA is TGTGCCAGTAGTATGCAGGGAAGTTGGTACGAGCAGTACTTC. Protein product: CASSMQGSWYEQYF.

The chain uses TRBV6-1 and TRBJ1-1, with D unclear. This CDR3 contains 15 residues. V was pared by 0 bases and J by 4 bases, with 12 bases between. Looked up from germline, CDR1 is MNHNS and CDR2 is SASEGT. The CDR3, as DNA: TGTGCCAGCAGTGAAGCGCGGAAGGCAACCACTGAAGCTTTCTTT. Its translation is CASSEARKATTEAFF.

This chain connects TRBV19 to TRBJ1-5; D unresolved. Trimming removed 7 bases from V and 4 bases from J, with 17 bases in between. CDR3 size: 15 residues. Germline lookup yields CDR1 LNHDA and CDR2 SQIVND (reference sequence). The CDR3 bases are TGTGCCAGTAAAAATAAATGGGCGAGTAATCAGCCCCAGCATTTT. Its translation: CASKNKWASNQPQHF.

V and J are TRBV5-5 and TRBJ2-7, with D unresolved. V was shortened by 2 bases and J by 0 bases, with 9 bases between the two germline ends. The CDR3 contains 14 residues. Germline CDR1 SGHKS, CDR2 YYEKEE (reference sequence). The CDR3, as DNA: TGTGCCAGCAGCTTAATTGACATCTCCTACGAGCAGTACTTC. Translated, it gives CASSLIDISYEQYF.

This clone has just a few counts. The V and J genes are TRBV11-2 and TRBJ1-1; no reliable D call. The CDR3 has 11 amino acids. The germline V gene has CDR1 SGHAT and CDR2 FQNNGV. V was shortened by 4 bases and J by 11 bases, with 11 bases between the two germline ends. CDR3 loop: CASSSPRLAFF. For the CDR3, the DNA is TGTGCCAGCAGCTCACCCCGGTTGGCTTTCTTT.

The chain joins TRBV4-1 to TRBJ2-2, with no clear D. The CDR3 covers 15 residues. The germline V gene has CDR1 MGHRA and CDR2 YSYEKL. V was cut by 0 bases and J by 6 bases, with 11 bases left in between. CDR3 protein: CASSQDVPIAGELFF. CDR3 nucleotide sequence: TGCGCCAGCAGCCAAGATGTGCCTATTGCCGGGGAGCTGTTTTTT.

CDR3: CASSEVLSAGELFF. In DNA form, the CDR3 reads TGTGCCAGCAGTGAAGTTCTCAGCGCCGGGGAGCTGTTTTTT. The J gene is TRBJ2-2, the V gene TRBV25-1; D gene ambiguous. The V and J ends lost 2 bases and 6 bases respectively, with 10 bases between them. Germline lookup yields CDR1 MGHDK and CDR2 SYGVNS. This CDR3 contains 14 residues. Full variable domain (rest looked up from reference TRBV25-1 and TRBJ2-2): EADIYQTPRYLVIGTGKKITLECSQTMGHDKMYWYQQDPGMELHLIHYSYGVNSTEKGDLSSESTVSRIRTEHFPLTLESARPSHTSQYLCASSEVLSAGELFFGEGSRLTVL.

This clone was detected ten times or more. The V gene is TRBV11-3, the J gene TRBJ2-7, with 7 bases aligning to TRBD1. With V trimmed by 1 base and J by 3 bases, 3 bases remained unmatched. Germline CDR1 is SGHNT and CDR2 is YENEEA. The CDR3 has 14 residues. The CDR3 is CASSLAGQDYEQYF. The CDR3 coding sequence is TGTGCCAGCAGCTTAGCCGGACAGGACTACGAGCAGTACTTC.

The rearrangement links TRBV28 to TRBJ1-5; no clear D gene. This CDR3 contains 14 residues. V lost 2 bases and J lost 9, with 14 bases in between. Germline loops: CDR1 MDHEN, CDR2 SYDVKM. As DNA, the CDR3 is TGTGCCAGCAGTTTAGGGCTGGGAGGATCGCCCCAGCATTTT. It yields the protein CASSLGLGGSPQHF.

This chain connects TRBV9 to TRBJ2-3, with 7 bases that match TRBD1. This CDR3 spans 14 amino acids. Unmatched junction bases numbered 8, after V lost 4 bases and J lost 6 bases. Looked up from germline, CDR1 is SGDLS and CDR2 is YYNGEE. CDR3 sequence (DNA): TGTGCCAGCAGCCCGAGGGGGCCGCGGGATACGCAGTATTTT. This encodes CASSPRGPRDTQYF. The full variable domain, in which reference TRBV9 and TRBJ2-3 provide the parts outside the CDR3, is DSGVTQTPKHLITATGQRVTLRCSPRSGDLSVYWYQQSLDQGLQFLIQYYNGEERAKGNILERFSAQQFPDLHSELNLSSLELGDSALYFCASSPRGPRDTQYFGPGTRLTVL.

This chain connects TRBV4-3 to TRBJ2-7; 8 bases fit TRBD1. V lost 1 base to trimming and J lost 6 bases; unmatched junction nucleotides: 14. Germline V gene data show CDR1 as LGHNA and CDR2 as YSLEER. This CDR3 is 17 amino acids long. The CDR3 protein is CASSQALFLTGAVEQYF. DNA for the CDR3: TGCGCCAGCAGCCAAGCTCTATTCCTGACAGGGGCGGTCGAGCAGTACTTC.

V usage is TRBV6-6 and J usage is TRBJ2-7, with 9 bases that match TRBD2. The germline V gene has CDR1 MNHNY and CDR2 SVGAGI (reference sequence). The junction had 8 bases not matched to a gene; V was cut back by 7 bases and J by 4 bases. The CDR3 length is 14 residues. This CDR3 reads CASTRASGTYEQYF. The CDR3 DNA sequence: TGTGCCAGCACTCGGGCTAGCGGGACATACGAGCAGTACTTC.

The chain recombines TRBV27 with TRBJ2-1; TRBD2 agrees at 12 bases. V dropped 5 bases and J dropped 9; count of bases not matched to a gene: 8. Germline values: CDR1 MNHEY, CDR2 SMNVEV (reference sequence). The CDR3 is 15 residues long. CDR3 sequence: CASSGRTSGMVEQFF. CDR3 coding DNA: TGTGCCAGCAGTGGCCGGACTAGCGGGATGGTTGAGCAGTTCTTC.

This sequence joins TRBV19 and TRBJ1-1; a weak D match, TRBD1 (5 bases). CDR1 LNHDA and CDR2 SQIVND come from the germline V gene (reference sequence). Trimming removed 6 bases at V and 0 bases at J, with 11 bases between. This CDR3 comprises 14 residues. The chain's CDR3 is CASRQESMNTEAFF. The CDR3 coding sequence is TGTGCCAGTAGACAGGAATCCATGAACACTGAAGCTTTCTTT.

CDR3 nucleotide sequence: TGTGCCTGGACAAGGGGTGCAGATACGCAGTATTTT. Its protein product is CAWTRGADTQYF. The chain employs TRBV30 and TRBJ2-3; TRBD1 is a possible D gene (5 bases). This CDR3 region has 12 residues. CDR1 GTSNPN and CDR2 SVGIG come from the germline V gene (reference sequence). V was clipped by 4 bases and J by 4 bases, with 9 bases between them.

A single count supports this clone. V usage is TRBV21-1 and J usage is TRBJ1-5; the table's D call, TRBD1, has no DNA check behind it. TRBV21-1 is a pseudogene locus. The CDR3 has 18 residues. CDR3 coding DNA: TGTGCCAGCAGCATCCAGGACAGGGGGCGAGGTGGCAATCAGCCCCAGCATTTT. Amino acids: CASSIQDRGRGGNQPQHF.

The CDR3 is CASSQDGSENTEAFF. The CDR3, as DNA: TGCGCCAGCAGCCAAGATGGTAGCGAGAACACTGAAGCTTTCTTT. This chain uses TRBV4-3 with TRBJ1-1; D unclear. Germline CDR1 reads LGHNA; CDR2 reads YSLEER. V lost 0 bases and J 1 base, leaving 9 bases between the germline ends. This CDR3 contains 15 residues.

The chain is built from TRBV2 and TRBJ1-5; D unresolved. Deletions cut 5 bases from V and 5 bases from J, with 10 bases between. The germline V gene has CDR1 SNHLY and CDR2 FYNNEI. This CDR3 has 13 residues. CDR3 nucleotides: TGTGCCAGCAGTTGGAGGGATGATCAGCCCCAGCATTTT. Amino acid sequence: CASSWRDDQPQHF.